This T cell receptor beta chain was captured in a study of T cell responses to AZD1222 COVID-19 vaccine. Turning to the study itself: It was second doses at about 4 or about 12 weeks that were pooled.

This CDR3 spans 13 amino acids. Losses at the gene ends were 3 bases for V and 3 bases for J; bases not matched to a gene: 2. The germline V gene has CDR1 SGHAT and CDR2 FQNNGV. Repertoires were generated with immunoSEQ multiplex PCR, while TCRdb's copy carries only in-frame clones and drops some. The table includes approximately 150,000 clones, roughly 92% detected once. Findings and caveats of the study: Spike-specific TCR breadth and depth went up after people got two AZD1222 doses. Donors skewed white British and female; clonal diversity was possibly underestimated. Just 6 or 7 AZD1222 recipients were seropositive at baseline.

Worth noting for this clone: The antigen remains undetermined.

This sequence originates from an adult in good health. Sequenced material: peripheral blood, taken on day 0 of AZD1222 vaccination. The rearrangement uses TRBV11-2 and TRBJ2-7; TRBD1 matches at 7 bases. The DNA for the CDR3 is TGTGCCAGCAGCTTGCCAGGGGGCTACGAGCAGTACTTC. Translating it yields CASSLPGGYEQYF.